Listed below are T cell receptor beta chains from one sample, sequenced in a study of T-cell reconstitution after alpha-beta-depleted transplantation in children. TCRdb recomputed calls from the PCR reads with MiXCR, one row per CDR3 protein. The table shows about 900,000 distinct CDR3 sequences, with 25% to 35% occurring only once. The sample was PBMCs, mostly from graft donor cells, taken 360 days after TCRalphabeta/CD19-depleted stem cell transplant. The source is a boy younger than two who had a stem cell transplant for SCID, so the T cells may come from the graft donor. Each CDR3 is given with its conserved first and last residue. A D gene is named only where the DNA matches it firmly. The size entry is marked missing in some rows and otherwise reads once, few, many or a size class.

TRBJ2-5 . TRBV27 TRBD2 CASSFGGGSETQYF TGTGCCAGCAGTTTCGGCGGGGGGTCTGAGACCCAGTACTTC
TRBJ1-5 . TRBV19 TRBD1 CASSTGQGASNQPQHF TGTGCCAGTAGTACGGGACAGGGGGCCAGCAATCAGCCCCAGCATTTT
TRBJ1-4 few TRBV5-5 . CASSLLEGVPREKLFF TGTGCCAGCAGCTTATTGGAGGGGGTCCCTCGGGAAAAACTGTTTTTT
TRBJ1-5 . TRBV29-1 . CSAGGLTSNQPQHF TGCAGCGCTGGTGGACTGACTAGCAATCAGCCCCAGCATTTT
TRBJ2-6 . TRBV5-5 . CASSLVSVSSGANVLTF TGTGCCAGCAGCTTGGTATCTGTAAGCTCTGGGGCCAACGTCCTGACTTTC
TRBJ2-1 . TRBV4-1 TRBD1 CASSHPADRGISYNEQFF TGCGCCAGCAGCCACCCCGCGGACAGGGGGATTTCCTACAATGAGCAGTTCTTC
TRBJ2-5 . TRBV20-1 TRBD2 CSAALAGALQETQYF TGCAGTGCTGCTCTAGCGGGGGCCCTCCAAGAGACCCAGTACTTC
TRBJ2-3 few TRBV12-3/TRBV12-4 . CASSLGRDTDTQYF TGTGCCAGCAGTCTAGGACGGGACACAGATACGCAGTATTTT
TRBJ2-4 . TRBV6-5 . CASSLGVGGKNIQYF TGTGCCAGCAGTTTAGGGGTGGGAGGCAAAAACATTCAGTACTTC
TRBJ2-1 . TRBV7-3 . CASSPTRADEQFF TGTGCCAGCAGTCCCACTAGGGCGGATGAGCAGTTCTTC
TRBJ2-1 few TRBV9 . CASSASGHEQFF TGTGCCAGCAGCGCCTCTGGGCATGAGCAGTTCTTC
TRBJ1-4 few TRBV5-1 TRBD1 CASSRDSPREEKLFF TGCGCCAGCAGCCGGGACAGCCCTAGGGAGGAAAAACTGTTTTTT
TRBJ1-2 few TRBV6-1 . CASSISGTDYGYTF TGTGCCAGCAGTATTTCCGGGACCGACTATGGCTACACCTTC
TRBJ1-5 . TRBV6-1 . CASSAPSAGSNQPQHF TGTGCCAGCAGTGCCCCGTCGGCAGGTAGCAATCAGCCCCAGCATTTT
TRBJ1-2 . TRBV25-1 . CASSEYAGYGYTF TGTGCCAGCAGTGAATACGCGGGCTATGGCTACACCTTC
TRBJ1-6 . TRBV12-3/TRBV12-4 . CASSFSGDSPLHF TGTGCCAGCAGTTTTTCGGGTGATTCACCCCTCCACTTT
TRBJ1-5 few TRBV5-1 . CASSLEGTNQPQHF TGCGCCAGCAGCTTGGAGGGGACCAATCAGCCCCAGCATTTT
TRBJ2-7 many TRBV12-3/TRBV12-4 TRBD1 CASRRTGSSYEQYF TGTGCCAGCAGACGGACAGGGAGCTCCTACGAGCAGTACTTC
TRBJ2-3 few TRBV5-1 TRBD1 CASSSGQGWALADTQYF TGCGCCAGCAGCTCGGGACAGGGTTGGGCGTTAGCAGATACGCAGTATTTT
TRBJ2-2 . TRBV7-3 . CASSLIPAQGGELFF TGTGCCAGCAGCTTAATCCCGGCACAGGGCGGGGAGCTGTTTTTT
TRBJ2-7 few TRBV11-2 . CASSLYPPADRFSYEQYF TGTGCCAGCAGCTTATATCCGCCTGCGGACCGCTTCTCCTACGAGCAGTACTTC
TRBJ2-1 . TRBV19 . CASKGLSTSYNEQFF TGTGCCAGTAAAGGACTATCAACCTCCTACAATGAGCAGTTCTTC
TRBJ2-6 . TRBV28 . CASIFEWWGSTGANVLTF TGTGCCAGCATCTTCGAATGGTGGGGAAGTACTGGGGCCAACGTCCTGACTTTC
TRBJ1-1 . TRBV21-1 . CASSKEQPLINTEAFF TGTGCCAGCAGCAAAGAACAGCCCCTGATCAACACTGAAGCTTTCTTT
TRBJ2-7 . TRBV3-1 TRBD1 CASSQGQDEQYF TGTGCCAGCAGCCAGGGACAGGACGAGCAGTACTTC
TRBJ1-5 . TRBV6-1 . CASSPQVTSNQPQHF TGTGCCAGCAGCCCTCAAGTCACGAGCAATCAGCCCCAGCATTTT
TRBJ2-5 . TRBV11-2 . CASSSTGHGETQYF TGTGCCAGCAGCTCGACAGGTCACGGAGAGACCCAGTACTTC
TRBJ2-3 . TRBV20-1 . CSARGLLTRRGSTDTQYF TGCAGTGCTAGAGGGCTCCTCACCCGCAGGGGAAGCACAGATACGCAGTATTTT
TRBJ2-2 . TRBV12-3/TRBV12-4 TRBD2 CASSPTFGTSGGAATGELFF TGTGCCAGCAGTCCAACTTTCGGGACTAGCGGGGGGGCGGCCACCGGGGAGCTGTTTTTT
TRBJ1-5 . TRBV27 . CASADRGPQGGGNQPQHF TGTGCCAGCGCAGATCGGGGACCGCAGGGAGGGGGCAATCAGCCCCAGCATTTT
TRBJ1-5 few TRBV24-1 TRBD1 CATSDVRTPGGGNQPQHF TGTGCCACCAGTGATGTACGCACCCCAGGGGGCGGCAATCAGCCCCAGCATTTT
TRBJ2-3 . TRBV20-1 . CCAREGRRTSTDTQYF TGCTGTGCTAGAGAAGGCAGAAGGACTAGCACAGATACGCAGTATTTT
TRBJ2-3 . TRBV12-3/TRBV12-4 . CASRQSGSTDTQYF TGTGCCAGCAGACAGAGCGGAAGCACAGATACGCAGTATTTT
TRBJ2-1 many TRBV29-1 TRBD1 CSVQDRVKYNEQFF TGCAGCGTTCAGGACAGGGTGAAGTACAATGAGCAGTTCTTC
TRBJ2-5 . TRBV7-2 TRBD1 CASSPSRQGLATQYF TGTGCCAGCAGCCCAAGCAGACAGGGCCTCGCGACCCAGTACTTC
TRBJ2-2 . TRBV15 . CATSRGGANTGELFF TGTGCCACCAGCAGAGGGGGGGCGAACACCGGGGAGCTGTTTTTT
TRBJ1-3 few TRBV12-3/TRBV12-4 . CASSFLRVWLAGNTIYF TGTGCCAGCAGTTTTCTCAGGGTTTGGCTAGCTGGAAACACCATATATTTT
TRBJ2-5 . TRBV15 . CATSRDSYQETQYF TGTGCCACCAGCAGAGACAGCTACCAAGAGACCCAGTACTTC
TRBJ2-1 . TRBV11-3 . CASSVGAGDNEQFF TGTGCCAGCAGCGTCGGGGCAGGGGATAATGAGCAGTTCTTC
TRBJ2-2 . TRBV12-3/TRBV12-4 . CASSTSTANTGELFF TGTGCCAGCAGTACCAGTACCGCGAACACCGGGGAGCTGTTTTTT
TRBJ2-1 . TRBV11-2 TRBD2 CASSLVASGAFSYNEQFF TGTGCCAGCAGCTTAGTAGCTAGCGGGGCTTTCTCCTACAATGAGCAGTTCTTC
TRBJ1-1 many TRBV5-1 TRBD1 CASSLETGGSINTEAFF TGCGCCAGCAGCTTGGAGACAGGGGGTTCGATCAACACTGAAGCTTTCTTT
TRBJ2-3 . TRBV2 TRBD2 CASSEGLAGMYF TGTGCCAGCAGTGAAGGACTAGCGGGGATGTATTTT
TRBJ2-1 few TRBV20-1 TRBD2 CSARALAGAYNEQFF TGCAGTGCCAGGGCCCTAGCGGGGGCCTACAATGAGCAGTTCTTC